This T cell receptor (beta chain) appears in the sequencing data of a study of T cells after yellow fever vaccination. Looking at the study overall: In the case of low-cell-number fractions, SMART-Seq v4 Ultra Low Input was used for preparation.

Findings of the study overall: Abundant bulk-derived clonotypes could contaminate FACS-sorted repertoires.

TCRdb re-analysed the 5' RACE reads in MiXCR, keeping a single row per CDR3 protein. The data show some 300,000 distinct CDR3 sequences, about 8.3% seen once. This clonotype has more than one count but fewer than ten. Its target is unknown. CDR1 and CDR2 from the germline V gene are SGHKS and YYEKEE (reference sequence). The CDR3 covers 15 residues. V lost 4 bases and J lost 5, with 15 bases in between. This clonotype originated in a man in his late teens or twenties who received the YFV17D yellow fever vaccine. This chain connects TRBV5-5 to TRBJ2-2; D not certain. Sample: PBMCs, taken around 45 days after the first yellow fever vaccination. CDR3 bases: TGTGCCAGCAGCCTGACGAGAAGTTCGACCGGGGAGCTGTTTTTT. The encoded protein is CASSLTRSSTGELFF.